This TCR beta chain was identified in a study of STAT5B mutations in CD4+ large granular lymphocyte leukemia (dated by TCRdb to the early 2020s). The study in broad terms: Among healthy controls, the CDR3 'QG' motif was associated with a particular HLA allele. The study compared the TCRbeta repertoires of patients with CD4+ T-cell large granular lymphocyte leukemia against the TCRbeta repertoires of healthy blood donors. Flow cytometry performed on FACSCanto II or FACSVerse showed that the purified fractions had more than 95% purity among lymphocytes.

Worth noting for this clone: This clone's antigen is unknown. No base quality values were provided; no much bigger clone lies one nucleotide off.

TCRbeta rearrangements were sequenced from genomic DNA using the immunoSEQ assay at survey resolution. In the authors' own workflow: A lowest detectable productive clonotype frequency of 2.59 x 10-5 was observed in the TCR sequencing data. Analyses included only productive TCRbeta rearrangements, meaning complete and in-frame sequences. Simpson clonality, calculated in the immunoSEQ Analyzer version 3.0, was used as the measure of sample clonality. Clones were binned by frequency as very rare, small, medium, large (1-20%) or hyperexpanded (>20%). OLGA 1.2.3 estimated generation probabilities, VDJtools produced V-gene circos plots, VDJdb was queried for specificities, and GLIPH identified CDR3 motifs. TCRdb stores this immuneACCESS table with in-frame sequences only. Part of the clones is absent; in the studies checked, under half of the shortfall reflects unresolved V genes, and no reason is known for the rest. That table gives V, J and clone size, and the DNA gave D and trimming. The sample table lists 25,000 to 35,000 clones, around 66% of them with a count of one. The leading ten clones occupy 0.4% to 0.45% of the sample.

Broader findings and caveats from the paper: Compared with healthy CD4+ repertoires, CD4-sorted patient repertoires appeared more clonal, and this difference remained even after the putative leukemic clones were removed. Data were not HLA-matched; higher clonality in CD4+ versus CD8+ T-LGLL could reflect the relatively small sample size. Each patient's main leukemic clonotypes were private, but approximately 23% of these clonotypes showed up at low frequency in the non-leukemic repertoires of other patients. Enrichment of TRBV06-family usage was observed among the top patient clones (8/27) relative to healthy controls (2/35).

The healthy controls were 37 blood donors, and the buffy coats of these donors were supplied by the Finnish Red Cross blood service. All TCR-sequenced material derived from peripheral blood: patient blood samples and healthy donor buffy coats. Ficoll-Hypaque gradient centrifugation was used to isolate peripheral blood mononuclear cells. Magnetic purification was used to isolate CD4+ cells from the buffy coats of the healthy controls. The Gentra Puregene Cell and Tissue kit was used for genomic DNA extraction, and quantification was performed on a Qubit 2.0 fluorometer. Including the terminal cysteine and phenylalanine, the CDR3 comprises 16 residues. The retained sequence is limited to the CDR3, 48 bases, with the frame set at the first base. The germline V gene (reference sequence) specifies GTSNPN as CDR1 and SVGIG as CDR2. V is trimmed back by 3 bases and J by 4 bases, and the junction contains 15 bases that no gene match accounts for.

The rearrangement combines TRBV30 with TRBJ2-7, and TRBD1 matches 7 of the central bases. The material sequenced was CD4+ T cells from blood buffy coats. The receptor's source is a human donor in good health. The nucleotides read TGTGCCTGGAGGGGACGACAGGGAAATTTTCATTACGAGCAGTACTTC. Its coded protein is CAWRGRQGNFHYEQYF.